The 30 T cell receptor beta chains below all came from one sample that was sequenced in a study of T-cell memory formation after mild COVID-19. MiXCR, run by TCRdb on the 5' RACE reads, gives a single entry per CDR3 protein. The top ten hold 60% to 70% of the sample, which has roughly 14,000 distinct CDR3 sequences, roughly 21% seen once. Source material: PBMCs or a T cell subset sorted from them (not recorded which). The receptor source for this set is a man between 18 and 29 years old who had mild COVID-19 (a few samples of this study predate the infection). Cell type and time point are not known.

On this clonotype itself: A much bigger clone sits one base away, suggesting this may be a read error. The V gene is TRBV5-1, the J gene TRBJ1-2, with D hard to call. Trimming removed 3 bases at V and 4 bases at J, with 13 bases between. This CDR3 is 14 amino acids long. Germline V gene sequence: CDR1 SGHRS, CDR2 YFSETQ. In nucleotides, the CDR3 is TGCGCCAGCAGCTCCCGGAACACCTTCTATGGCTACACCTTC. Its protein is CASSSRNTFYGYTF.

This clonotype was seen repeatedly, ten times or more. J is TRBJ1-4 and V is TRBV20-1; D possibly corresponds to TRBD1 (6 bases). The germline gives CDR1 DFQATT, CDR2 SNEGSKA (reference sequence). The CDR3 length is 14 residues. V dropped 0 bases and J dropped 8 bases, with 13 bases sitting between them. The CDR3 sequence is CSARDLRGGEKLFF. The CDR3 bases are TGCAGTGCTAGAGATCTCAGGGGCGGAGAAAAACTGTTTTTT.

This clonotype was seen ten or more times. The chain joins TRBV4-2 to TRBJ2-2, with unresolved D. The CDR3 contains 14 residues. Germline loops: CDR1 LGHNA, CDR2 YNFKEQ. Trimming cost V 0 bases and J 4 bases, with 6 bases left between them. The CDR3 nucleotides are TGTGCCAGCAGCCAAGAGTCCCCCACCGGGGAGCTGTTTTTT. Residues: CASSQESPTGELFF.

This clonotype occurred many times. Written as DNA, the CDR3 is TGTGCCAGCAGCTCTGGTTTGCTCGGGACAGGGGGCCTAGTCCACTCTGGGGCCAACGTCCTGACTTTC. Protein product: CASSSGLLGTGGLVHSGANVLTF. This chain connects TRBV7-9 to TRBJ2-6; 12 positions match TRBD1. This CDR3 comprises 23 residues. V was clipped by 4 bases and J by 0 bases; unmatched bases: 19. CDR1 SEHNR and CDR2 FQNEAQ come from the germline V gene (reference sequence).

This clonotype was found many times. The V gene is TRBV25-1, the J gene TRBJ2-6; D is ambiguous. CDR1 is MGHDK, CDR2 SYGVNS, per germline. V was pared by 0 bases and J by 1 base, with 4 bases between. CDR3 length equals 15 residues. This CDR3 is CASSEYGSGANVLTF. In DNA, the CDR3 is TGTGCCAGCAGTGAATATGGGTCTGGGGCCAACGTCCTGACTTTC. Drawing the rest from reference TRBV25-1 and TRBJ2-6, the complete variable domain is EADIYQTPRYLVIGTGKKITLECSQTMGHDKMYWYQQDPGMELHLIHYSYGVNSTEKGDLSSESTVSRIRTEHFPLTLESARPSHTSQYLCASSEYGSGANVLTFGAGSRLTVL.

A few counts support this clonotype. The rearrangement uses TRBV4-1 and TRBJ1-5; D is unclear. The CDR3 extends over 16 amino acids. Germline V gene sequence: CDR1 MGHRA, CDR2 YSYEKL. Trimming removed 1 base from V and 0 bases from J, with 10 bases in between. For the CDR3, the DNA is TGCGCCAGCAGCCAAGGGTTGGGAGCTAGCAATCAGCCCCAGCATTTT. Residues: CASSQGLGASNQPQHF.

This clonotype was detected many times. J is TRBJ1-6 and V is TRBV4-1; D not resolved. V dropped 1 base and J dropped 7 bases, with 8 bases sitting between them. The CDR3 is 14 amino acids. The germline V gene encodes CDR1 MGHRA and CDR2 YSYEKL. CDR3 residues: CASSQGPPNSPLHF. The CDR3 DNA reads TGCGCCAGCAGCCAAGGGCCGCCGAATTCACCCCTCCACTTT.

This clonotype was detected only a few times. This chain links TRBV3-1 with TRBJ1-4, with TRBD1 matching 12 bases. CDR1 is LGHDT, CDR2 YNNKEL, per germline (reference sequence). After removal of 4 bases from V and 2 bases from J, the junction contained 5 bases not matched to a gene. The length of the CDR3 is 17 residues. In nucleotides, the CDR3 is TGTGCCAGCAGCCCCCGGGACAGGGGGCGGACTAATGAAAAACTGTTTTTT. It translates to CASSPRDRGRTNEKLFF.

At least ten counts were recorded for this clonotype. V usage is TRBV18 and J usage is TRBJ1-1; possible D gene TRBD1, 5 bases. V gave up 6 bases and J gave up 2 bases, with 25 bases separating them. Germline CDR1 is KGHSH and CDR2 is LQKENI. The CDR3 is made up of 18 amino acids. The CDR3, as DNA: TGTGCCAGCTCGAGGGGAGCTGGACCGATCATTTTTAACACTGAAGCTTTCTTT. Translation: CASSRGAGPIIFNTEAFF.

V usage is TRBV5-4 and J usage is TRBJ2-7, with unresolved D. The germline CDR1 and CDR2 sequences are SGHNT and YYREEE (reference sequence). This CDR3 has 14 amino acids. V was cut by 4 bases and J by 6 bases, with 17 bases left in between. The CDR3 spells CASSTDLQESEQYF. CDR3 nucleotides: TGTGCCAGCAGCACCGACCTCCAGGAGAGCGAGCAGTACTTC.

The chain has TRBV4-3 and TRBJ2-1; 9 nucleotides agree with TRBD1. The CDR3 is 15 amino acids. CDR1 and CDR2 (germline): LGHNA, YSLEER. Trimming cost V 8 bases and J 6 bases; bases outside gene matches: 11. The CDR3 DNA is TGCGCCAGCGGGCCGTTGGGACAGGGAGGCAATGAGCAGTTCTTC. Protein product: CASGPLGQGGNEQFF.

The table lists this clonotype with many counts. This rearrangement joins TRBV6-5 to TRBJ1-4; D remains unclear. Germline V gene data show CDR1 as MNHEY and CDR2 as SVGAGI. The germline V and J ends were trimmed by 4 bases and 2 bases, with 14 bases remaining between them. The CDR3 runs to 16 residues. CDR3 protein: CASSLTFGETNEKLFF. The CDR3 DNA follows: TGTGCCAGCAGTTTAACCTTCGGGGAGACTAATGAAAAACTGTTTTTT.

This clonotype was seen at least ten times. The CDR3 nucleotides read TGTGCCAGCTCACCCCTGGGACAGGGGGCGATGGGCTACACCTTC. This translates into CASSPLGQGAMGYTF. This chain links TRBV18 with TRBJ1-2; 12 positions agree with TRBD1. The CDR3 extends over 15 amino acids. Germline assignment: CDR1 KGHSH and CDR2 LQKENI. Trimming cost V 3 bases and J 8 bases; bases outside gene matches: 7.

V and J are TRBV6-5 and TRBJ2-3; TRBD2 agrees at 9 bases. Germline V gives CDR1 MNHEY, CDR2 SVGAGI. The CDR3 extends over 15 amino acids. The junction had 4 bases not matched to a gene; V was cut back by 4 bases and J by 2 bases. CDR3 sequence reads: CASSSGGGATDTQYF. Written as DNA, the CDR3 is TGTGCCAGCAGTTCAGGCGGGGGGGCCACAGATACGCAGTATTTT.

The gene calls are TRBV5-1 and TRBJ2-2; D remains ambiguous. The CDR3 runs 12 residues. Germline V gene data show CDR1 as SGHRS and CDR2 as YFSETQ. Trimming stripped 5 bases from V and 4 bases from J, with 6 bases between. CDR3 sequence: CASSWVTGELFF. The CDR3 DNA is TGCGCCAGCAGTTGGGTCACCGGGGAGCTGTTTTTT.

This chain links TRBV5-4 with TRBJ1-1; D might be TRBD1 (5 bases). Trimming left V 3 bases short and J 4 bases short, with 16 bases between. This CDR3 comprises 15 residues. Germline V gives CDR1 SGHNT, CDR2 YYREEE (reference sequence). The CDR3 DNA sequence: TGTGCCAGCAGCTCGGGGTACTCCAGGGCCACTGAAGCTTTCTTT. It codes for CASSSGYSRATEAFF.

This clonotype occurred a few times. The chain combines TRBV7-9 with TRBJ2-5; D gene uncertain. The germline V and J ends were trimmed by 5 bases and 2 bases, with 9 bases remaining between them. The CDR3 loop spans 13 amino acids. Germline V gives CDR1 SEHNR, CDR2 FQNEAQ (reference sequence). The CDR3 sequence is CASSRGRQETQYF. CDR3 nucleotides: TGTGCCAGCAGCCGCGGAAGGCAAGAGACCCAGTACTTC.

This clonotype was observed at least ten times. The J gene is TRBJ2-1, the V gene TRBV28; D possibly corresponds to TRBD1 (6 bases). The CDR3 loop spans 14 amino acids. Germline V gives CDR1 MDHEN, CDR2 SYDVKM. V was clipped by 5 bases and J by 5 bases, with 13 bases between them. The CDR3 loop reads CASSRTVGNNEQFF. The DNA of the CDR3 is TGTGCCAGCAGTCGGACAGTGGGGAACAATGAGCAGTTCTTC.

This clonotype was observed a handful of times. The chain recombines TRBV7-8 with TRBJ2-3; TRBD2 aligns across 16 bases. CDR1 and CDR2 (germline): SGHVS, FQNEAQ. CDR3 size: 19 residues. V was clipped by 0 bases and J by 1 base; unmatched bases: 4. The CDR3: CASSLAGLAGGLGTDTQYF. CDR3 DNA: TGTGCCAGCAGCTTAGCGGGACTAGCGGGGGGGCTTGGCACAGATACGCAGTATTTT.

As DNA, the CDR3 is TGTGCCAGCAGCCTGAGGGGGCTTAAGGCCGGGGAGCTGTTTTTT. Amino acids: CASSLRGLKAGELFF. The chain carries TRBV6-2 or TRBV6-3 and TRBJ2-2, with 7 bases that match TRBD1. From germline, CDR1 is MNHEY and CDR2 SVGEGT. This CDR3 is built from 15 residues. V trimming: 6 bases; J trimming: 6 bases; junction bases outside the gene matches: 10.

This clonotype was seen repeatedly, ten times or more. This rearrangement joins TRBV20-1 to TRBJ2-3, with 13 bases identical to TRBD2. This CDR3 has 14 amino acids. Germline CDR1 DFQATT, CDR2 SNEGSKA (reference sequence). With V trimmed by 0 bases and J by 6 bases, 0 bases remained unmatched. The CDR3 DNA sequence: TGCAGTGCTAGAGAGGGACTAGCGGGGGATACGCAGTATTTT. Encoded protein: CSAREGLAGDTQYF.

The rearrangement uses TRBV7-9 and TRBJ2-1, with no clear D. There are 11 residues in the CDR3. V was cut by 4 bases and J by 12 bases, with 10 bases left in between. The germline CDR1 and CDR2 sequences are SEHNR and FQNEAQ (reference sequence). CDR3 loop: CASSSALGQFF. The DNA for the CDR3 is TGTGCCAGCAGCTCGGCTTTAGGGCAGTTCTTC.

This clonotype came up many times. The chain combines TRBV7-6 with TRBJ2-3; maybe TRBD2 (6 bases). Germline lookup yields CDR1 SGHVS and CDR2 FNYEAQ. The CDR3 length is 15 residues. V lost 5 bases, J lost 2 bases, and 14 bases lay in between. As DNA, the CDR3 is TGTGCCAGCAGCCGAAAGGGACTTCCCACAGATACGCAGTATTTT. Translating gives CASSRKGLPTDTQYF.

This chain uses TRBV12-3 or TRBV12-4 with TRBJ1-5; D is possibly TRBD1 (5 bases). The CDR3 sequence is 14 residues long. With 5 bases removed from V and 3 bases from J, the gap between germline ends came to 11 bases. The CDR3 here is CASSMEGNNQPQHF. CDR3 in DNA: TGTGCCAGCAGTATGGAGGGGAACAATCAGCCCCAGCATTTT.

The chain combines TRBV6-6 with TRBJ2-7; 8 bases line up with TRBD2. The J segment lost 0 bases and the V segment lost 2 bases, leaving 6 bases of the junction unmatched. The germline CDR1 and CDR2 sequences are MNHNY and SVGAGI (reference sequence). The CDR3 spans 16 residues. CDR3 nucleotides: TGTGCCAGCAGTTACCATAGCGGGACTTACTCCTACGAGCAGTACTTC. Translation: CASSYHSGTYSYEQYF.

The chain uses TRBV6-6 and TRBJ2-3, with TRBD2 matching 8 bases. CDR3 size: 15 residues. Germline V lookup: CDR1 MNHNY, CDR2 SVGAGI (reference sequence). V lost 7 bases, J lost 1 base, and 7 bases stayed unmatched. For the CDR3, the DNA is TGTGCCAGCACCGCACTAGCGGCCGGCACAGATACGCAGTATTTT. Translated, it gives CASTALAAGTDTQYF.

The table lists this clonotype with a few counts. The chain links TRBV19 to TRBJ1-1; D is unresolved. This CDR3 is built from 15 residues. V lost 5 bases and J lost 1, with 14 bases in between. Germline V gene data show CDR1 as LNHDA and CDR2 as SQIVND (reference sequence). In DNA form, the CDR3 reads TGTGCCAGTAGTCATCGTGAGTTGAGGAACACTGAAGCTTTCTTT. It encodes CASSHRELRNTEAFF.

This chain uses TRBV11-2 with TRBJ1-1, with TRBD1 as a possible D gene (5 bases). In germline, CDR1 is SGHAT, CDR2 FQNNGV. Trimming shortened V by 6 bases and J by 4 bases, and 27 bases separated the two germline ends. The CDR3 runs to 18 residues. CDR3 coding DNA: TGTGCCAGCAGAGAACCCGGACAAAAGAGGGTATGGCGCACTGAAGCTTTCTTT. It codes for CASREPGQKRVWRTEAFF.

This clonotype was seen many times. The chain links TRBV15 to TRBJ2-2, with D perhaps matching TRBD2 (5 bases). The germline V gene has CDR1 LNHNV and CDR2 YYDKDF (reference sequence). Trimming took off 1 base at V and 4 bases at J, with 7 bases between the two ends. The CDR3 consists of 14 residues. Here the CDR3 DNA reads TGTGCCACCAGCAGAGGTCGGGGCACCGGGGAGCTGTTTTTT. Amino acid sequence: CATSRGRGTGELFF.

This clonotype has only a few counts. The J gene is TRBJ1-2, the V gene TRBV10-3; tentative D call: TRBD1 (5 bases). This CDR3 contains 12 residues. Trimming removed 8 bases at V and 7 bases at J, with 14 bases between. Germline-derived CDR1 and CDR2 are ENHRY and SYGVKD. In nucleotides, the CDR3 is TGTGCCATCCCAGGGTCTATCGGTGGCTACACCTTC. Its protein product is CAIPGSIGGYTF.